Listed below are T cell receptor beta chains from one sample, sequenced in a study of CD8+CD57+ T cells in acquired aplastic anemia. TCRdb used MiXCR to reprocess the reads, holding one entry per CDR3 protein. The sample has some 170,000 distinct CDR3 sequences, around half seen once. The specimen was sorted CD4+, CD8+, or CD8+CD57+ T cells (not recorded which) from PBMCs. The receptors originated from a human donor with aplastic anemia. Each CDR3 is given with its conserved first and last residue.

V	J	CDR3
TRBV6-1	TRBJ1-6	CASQALSQGAAPLHF
TRBV28	TRBJ1-1	CASEGLGVTEAFF
TRBV15	TRBJ2-2	CATSRDGQGALNTGELFF
TRBV3-1	TRBJ1-4	CASSHMGRVATNEKLFF
TRBV2	TRBJ2-7	CASKGGTTTSYEQYF
TRBV20-1	TRBJ2-7	CSASSLVSTYEQYF
TRBV19	TRBJ1-1	CASRDPLNTEAFF
TRBV7-8	TRBJ2-1	CASRLKQQGRNEQFF
TRBV2	TRBJ2-7	CASRNINYEQYF
TRBV2	TRBJ2-5	CASSRWTGSEETQYF
TRBV7-6	TRBJ1-4	CASSLRGQTATNEKLFF
TRBV24-1	TRBJ2-3	CATSDLSGGVGTDTQYF
TRBV20-1	TRBJ2-5	CSARDPSGAETQYF
TRBV7-2	TRBJ2-5	CASSLAGTGIQETQYF
TRBV5-1	TRBJ2-7	CASSLARSGTGGYEQYF
TRBV7-9	TRBJ2-5	CASSADRSQGTQYF
TRBV11-2	TRBJ2-2	CASKDSGLAGGELFF
TRBV10-2	TRBJ1-6	CASSEPRGLPYNSPLHF
TRBV7-3	TRBJ2-6	CASSPAGGANVLTF
TRBV7-6	TRBJ2-7	CASSLHSSYEQYF
TRBV19	TRBJ1-6	CASSDRGSYNSPLHF
TRBV15	TRBJ1-6	CATSREAENSPLHF